The TCR beta chain under discussion was sequenced for a study of identifying expanded T cells in peripheral blood. No infections or other immune events were documented during collection. Study-level findings and limits: Clone count variance between roughly two-week samples rose with total template count. Over approximately two and four weeks, about 17 and 20 clones changed, versus around 1.2 between replicates.

J lost 9 bases, V lost 4 bases, and 8 bases had no gene match. The CDR3 covers 16 residues. Germline CDR1 KGHSH, CDR2 LQKENI. Libraries were prepared by immunoSEQ multiplex PCR; TCRdb keeps only in-frame clonotypes and omits some of them. The table has about 58,000 clones, over 80% seen once. Worth noting for this clone: Its antigen remains unknown.

The origin of this receptor is a person aged 18 to 69 in good health. This chain uses TRBV18 with TRBJ1-6; TRBD1 agrees at 11 bases. Sequencing input: blood. The DNA of the CDR3 is TGTGCCAGCTCACTCACTGGGACAGGGGGAATTTCACCCCTCCACTTT. Protein sequence: CASSLTGTGGISPLHF.